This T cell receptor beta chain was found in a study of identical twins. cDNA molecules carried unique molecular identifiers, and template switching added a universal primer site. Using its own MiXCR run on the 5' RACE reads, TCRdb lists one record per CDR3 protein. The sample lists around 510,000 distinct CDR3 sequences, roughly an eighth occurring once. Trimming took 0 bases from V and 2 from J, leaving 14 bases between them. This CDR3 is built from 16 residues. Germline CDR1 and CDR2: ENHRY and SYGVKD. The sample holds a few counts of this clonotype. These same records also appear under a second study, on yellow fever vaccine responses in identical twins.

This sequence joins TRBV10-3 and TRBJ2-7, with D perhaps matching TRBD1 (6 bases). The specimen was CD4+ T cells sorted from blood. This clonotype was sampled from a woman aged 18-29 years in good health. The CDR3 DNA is TGTGCCATCAGTGAGTCTAAGGGGGAGAACCCCTACGAGCAGTACTTC. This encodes CAISESKGENPYEQYF.